The rows below give T cell receptor beta chains drawn from one sample of a study of cytomegalovirus exposure and HLA in healthy donors. The data were produced by immunoSEQ multiplex PCR, yet TCRdb's version contains in-frame clones alone and is incomplete. Its table lists some 51,000 clones. Sequenced sample: PBMCs. The receptors derive from a man in his forties or fifties in good health and CMV-seropositive. CDR3s include the opening cysteine and the closing phenylalanine or tryptophan. The D gene is left open where the match is weak.

d_call	cdr3_length	v_call	j_call	cdr3_nt	cdr3_aa
NA	15	TRBV18	TRBJ2-7	TGTGCCAGCTCACCACCGGGAGCGGTCTCCTACGAGCAGTACTTC	CASSPPGAVSYEQYF
NA	15	TRBV5-1	TRBJ2-2	TGCGCCAGCAGCTTGGCGGCTTCTGAGGGAAGGGAGCTGTTTTTT	CASSLAASEGRELFF
NA	16	TRBV29-1	TRBJ2-7	TGCAGCGTCCGAGGGACTCAGGGCGATTCTACCTACGAGCAGTACTTC	CSVRGTQGDSTYEQYF
NA	15	TRBV27	TRBJ2-2	TGTGCCAGCAGCTTCGGGACAAGTGGCACCGGGGAGCTGTTTTTT	CASSFGTSGTGELFF
TRBD1	14	TRBV27	TRBJ2-1	TGTGCCAGCACTCCTCCGGGACAGGTAAATGAGCAGTTCTTC	CASTPPGQVNEQFF
TRBD1	17	TRBV28	TRBJ1-6	TGTGCCAGCAGTTTTGGCCGGGACAGGGGGCGGAGATCACCCCTCCACTTT	CASSFGRDRGRRSPLHF
TRBD2	17	TRBV7-9	TRBJ2-3	TGTGCCAGCAGCCCTTTAGGGACTAGCGGGTACCCAGATACGCAGTATTTT	CASSPLGTSGYPDTQYF
NA	16	TRBV4-3	TRBJ1-1	TGCGCCAGCAGCCAAGTTTATGGGGCCGTCGGCACTGAAGCTTTCTTT	CASSQVYGAVGTEAFF
NA	8	TRBV5-8	TRBJ2-7	TGTGCCAGCAGCCGGGGTCGCTTC	CASSRGRF
TRBD2	16	TRBV2	TRBJ2-2	TGTGCCAGCAGTGCAGCGGGGGCCGCGAACACCGGGGAGCTGTTTTTT	CASSAAGAANTGELFF
TRBD1	14	TRBV27	TRBJ2-7	TGTGCCAGCTTCCACCGGGACAGTGCCCACGAGCAGTACTTC	CASFHRDSAHEQYF
NA	16	TRBV10-2	TRBJ1-3	TGCGCCAGCAGTGAGACCCTCTGGGGGGCTGGAAACACCATATATTTT	CASSETLWGAGNTIYF
NA	13	TRBV11-2	TRBJ1-1	TGTGCCAGCAGCTTACCAGGAGGAGGTGAAGCTTTCTTT	CASSLPGGGEAFF
TRBD2	19	TRBV7-2	TRBJ2-5	TGTGCCAGCAGCCGCCCGGGACTAGCGGACACGCCATCTCAAGAGACCCAGTACTTC	CASSRPGLADTPSQETQYF
TRBD1	16	TRBV4-3	TRBJ1-2	TGCGCCAGCAGCCAAGAGCCGGGACAGGGGGTTGATGGCTACACCTTC	CASSQEPGQGVDGYTF
NA	13	TRBV5-1	TRBJ2-5	TGCGCCAGCAGCTTGGAGACTAGAGAGACCCAGTACTTC	CASSLETRETQYF
TRBD2	16	TRBV7-9	TRBJ2-1	TGTGCCAGCTCCTCGACTAGCGGGGGGTTGTACAATGAGCAGTTCTTC	CASSSTSGGLYNEQFF
NA	13	TRBV7-3	TRBJ2-1	TGTGCCAGCAGCACCAGGACAGACAATGAGCAGTTCTTC	CASSTRTDNEQFF
NA	15	TRBV2	TRBJ1-1	TGTGCCAGCAGTGAAGCCGGGGGTATTAACACTGAAGCTTTCTTT	CASSEAGGINTEAFF
NA	12	TRBV30	TRBJ1-1	TGTGCCTGGAGCGGTTTTAACACTGAAGCTTTCTTT	CAWSGFNTEAFF
NA	14	TRBV6-5	TRBJ2-7	TGTGCCAGCAGCCCGGACTCCCGAACGGGTGAGCAGTACTTC	CASSPDSRTGEQYF
NA	13	TRBV5-1	TRBJ1-4	TGCGCCAGCAGCTTGGAGCGGTCTGGACAGAAGATTTTT	CASSLERSGQKIF
NA	14	TRBV6-5	TRBJ1-4	TGTGCCAGCAGTTACGGGCAGGGTGAAGGAAAACTGTTTTTT	CASSYGQGEGKLFF
TRBD1	14	TRBV7-9	TRBJ2-5	TGTGCCAGCAGCCCCAGGGACAGTGGAGAGACCCAGTACTTC	CASSPRDSGETQYF
NA	14	TRBV7-9	TRBJ2-1	TGTGCCAGCCTAACCGGGAAAGAAAACAATGAGCAGTTCTTC	CASLTGKENNEQFF